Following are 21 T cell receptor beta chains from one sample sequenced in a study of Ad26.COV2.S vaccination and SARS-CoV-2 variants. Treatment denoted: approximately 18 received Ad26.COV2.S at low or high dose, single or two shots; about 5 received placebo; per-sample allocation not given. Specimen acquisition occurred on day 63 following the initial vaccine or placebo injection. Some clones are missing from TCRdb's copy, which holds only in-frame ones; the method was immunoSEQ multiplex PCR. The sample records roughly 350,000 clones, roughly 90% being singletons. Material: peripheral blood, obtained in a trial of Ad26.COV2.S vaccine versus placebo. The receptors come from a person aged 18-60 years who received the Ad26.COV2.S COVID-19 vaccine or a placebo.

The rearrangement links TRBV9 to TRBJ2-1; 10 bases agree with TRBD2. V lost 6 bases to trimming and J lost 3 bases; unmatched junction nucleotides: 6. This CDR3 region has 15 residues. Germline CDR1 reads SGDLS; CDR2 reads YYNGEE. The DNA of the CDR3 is TGTGCCAGCACCAAGACTAGCGGGTTCTACAATGAGCAGTTCTTC. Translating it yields CASTKTSGFYNEQFF.

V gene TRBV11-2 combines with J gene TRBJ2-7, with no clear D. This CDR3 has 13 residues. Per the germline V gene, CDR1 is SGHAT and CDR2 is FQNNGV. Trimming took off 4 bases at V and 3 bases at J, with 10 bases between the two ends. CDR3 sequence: CASSSPLVYEQYF. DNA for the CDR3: TGTGCCAGCAGCTCACCACTCGTCTACGAGCAGTACTTC.

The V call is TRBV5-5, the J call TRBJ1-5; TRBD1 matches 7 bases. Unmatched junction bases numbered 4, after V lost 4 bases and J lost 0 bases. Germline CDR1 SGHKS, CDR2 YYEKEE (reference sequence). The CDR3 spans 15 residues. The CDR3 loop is CASSTGTVSNQPQHF. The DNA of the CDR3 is TGTGCCAGCAGCACCGGGACAGTTAGCAATCAGCCCCAGCATTTT.

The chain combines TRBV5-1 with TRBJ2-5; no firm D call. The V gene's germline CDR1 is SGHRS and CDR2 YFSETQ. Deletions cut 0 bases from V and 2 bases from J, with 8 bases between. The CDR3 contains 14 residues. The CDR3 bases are TGCGCCAGCAGCTTGGACACGATGCAAGAGACCCAGTACTTC. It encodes CASSLDTMQETQYF.

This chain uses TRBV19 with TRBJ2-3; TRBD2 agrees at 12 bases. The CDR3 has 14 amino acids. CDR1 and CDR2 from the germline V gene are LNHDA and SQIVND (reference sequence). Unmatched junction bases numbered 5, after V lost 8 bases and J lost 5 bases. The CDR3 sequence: CASSRTSGVDTQYF. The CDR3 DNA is TGTGCCAGTTCTCGGACTAGCGGGGTAGATACGCAGTATTTT. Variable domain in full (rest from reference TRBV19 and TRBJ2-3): DGGITQSPKYLFRKEGQNVTLSCEQNLNHDAMYWYRQDPGQGLRLIYYSQIVNDFQKGDIAEGYSVSREKKESFPLTVTSAQKNPTAFYLCASSRTSGVDTQYFGPGTRLTVL.

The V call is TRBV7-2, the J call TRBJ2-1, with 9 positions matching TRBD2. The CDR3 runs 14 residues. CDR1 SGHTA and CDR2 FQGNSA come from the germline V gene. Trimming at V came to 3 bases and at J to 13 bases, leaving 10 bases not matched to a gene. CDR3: CASSLTSGNQNQFF. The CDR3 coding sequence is TGTGCCAGCAGCTTGACTAGCGGAAATCAAAACCAGTTCTTC.

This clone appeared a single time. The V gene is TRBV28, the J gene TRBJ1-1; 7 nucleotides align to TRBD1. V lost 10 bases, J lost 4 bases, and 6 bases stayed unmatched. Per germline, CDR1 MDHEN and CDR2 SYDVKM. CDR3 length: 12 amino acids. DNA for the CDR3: TGTGCCATAATGACAGGGCCCACTGAAGCTTTCTTT. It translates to CAIMTGPTEAFF.

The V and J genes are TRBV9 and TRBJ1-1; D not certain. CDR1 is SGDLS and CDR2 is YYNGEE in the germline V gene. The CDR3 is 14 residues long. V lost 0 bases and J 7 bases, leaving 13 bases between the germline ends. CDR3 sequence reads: CASSVDGETIEAFF. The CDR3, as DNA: TGTGCCAGCAGCGTAGACGGGGAAACTATTGAAGCTTTCTTT. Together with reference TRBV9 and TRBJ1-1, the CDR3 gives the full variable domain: DSGVTQTPKHLITATGQRVTLRCSPRSGDLSVYWYQQSLDQGLQFLIQYYNGEERAKGNILERFSAQQFPDLHSELNLSSLELGDSALYFCASSVDGETIEAFFGQGTRLTVV.

The CDR3 region is CASSPLAGGTDTQYF. CDR3 coding DNA: TGCGCCAGCAGCCCTTTAGCGGGAGGCACAGATACGCAGTATTTT. The rearrangement joins TRBV4-1 to TRBJ2-3; 9 bases line up with TRBD2. Trimming removed 4 bases from V and 1 base from J; junction bases left unmatched: 3. The germline CDR1 and CDR2 sequences are MGHRA and YSYEKL. CDR3 length: 15 residues.

The CDR3 nucleotides are TGTGCCAGCTCACCAGGGCTAGCGGGGGCTGGGAATGAGCAGTTCTTC. The encoded protein is CASSPGLAGAGNEQFF. The chain carries TRBV18 and TRBJ2-1; 10 nucleotides line up with TRBD2. Germline V gene data show CDR1 as KGHSH and CDR2 as LQKENI. CDR3 length: 16 amino acids. Germline trimming cut 2 bases from V and 7 bases from J; bases unmatched to any gene: 8.

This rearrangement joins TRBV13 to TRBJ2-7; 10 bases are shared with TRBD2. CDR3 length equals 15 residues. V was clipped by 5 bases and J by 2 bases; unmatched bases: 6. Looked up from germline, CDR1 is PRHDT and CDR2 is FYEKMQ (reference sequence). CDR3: CASSTSGGATYEQYF. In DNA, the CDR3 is TGTGCCAGCAGCACCAGCGGGGGGGCGACCTACGAGCAGTACTTC. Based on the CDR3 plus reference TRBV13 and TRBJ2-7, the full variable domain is AAGVIQSPRHLIKEKRETATLKCYPIPRHDTVYWYQQGPGQDPQFLISFYEKMQSDKGSIPDRFSAQQFSDYHSELNMSSLELGDSALYFCASSTSGGATYEQYFGPGTRLTVT.

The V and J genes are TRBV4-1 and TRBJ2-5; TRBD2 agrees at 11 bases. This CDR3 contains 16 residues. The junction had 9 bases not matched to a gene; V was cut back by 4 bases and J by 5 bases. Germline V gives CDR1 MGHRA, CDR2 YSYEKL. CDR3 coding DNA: TGCGCCAGCAGCCCACCTAGCGGGAGGTCGCGGGAGACCCAGTACTTC. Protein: CASSPPSGRSRETQYF.

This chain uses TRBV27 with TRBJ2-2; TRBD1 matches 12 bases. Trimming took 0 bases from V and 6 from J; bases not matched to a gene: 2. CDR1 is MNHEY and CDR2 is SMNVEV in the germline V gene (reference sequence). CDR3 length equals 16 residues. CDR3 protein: CASSLSGTGGPGELFF. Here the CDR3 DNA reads TGTGCCAGCAGTTTATCGGGGACAGGGGGCCCCGGGGAGCTGTTTTTT.

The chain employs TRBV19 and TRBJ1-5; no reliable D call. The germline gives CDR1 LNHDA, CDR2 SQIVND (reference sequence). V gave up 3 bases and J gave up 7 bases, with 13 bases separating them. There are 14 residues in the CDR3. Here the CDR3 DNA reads TGTGCCAGTAGTATCATCGCGGGCCGGCAGCCCCAGCATTTT. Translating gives CASSIIAGRQPQHF. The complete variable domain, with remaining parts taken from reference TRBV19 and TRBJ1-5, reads DGGITQSPKYLFRKEGQNVTLSCEQNLNHDAMYWYRQDPGQGLRLIYYSQIVNDFQKGDIAEGYSVSREKKESFPLTVTSAQKNPTAFYLCASSIIAGRQPQHFGDGTRLSIL.

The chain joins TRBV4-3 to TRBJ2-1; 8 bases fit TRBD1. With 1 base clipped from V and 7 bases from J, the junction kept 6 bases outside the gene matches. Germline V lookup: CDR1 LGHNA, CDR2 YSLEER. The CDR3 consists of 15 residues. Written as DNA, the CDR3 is TGCGCCAGCAGCCAAGGACAGGGGCTAGGAAATGAGCAGTTCTTC. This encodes CASSQGQGLGNEQFF.

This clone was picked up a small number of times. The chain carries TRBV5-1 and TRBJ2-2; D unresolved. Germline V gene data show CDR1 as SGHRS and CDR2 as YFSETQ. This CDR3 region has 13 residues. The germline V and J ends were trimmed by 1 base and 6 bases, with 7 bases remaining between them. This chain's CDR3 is CASSLTSPGELFF. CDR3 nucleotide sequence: TGCGCCAGCAGCTTGACGTCGCCCGGGGAGCTGTTTTTT.

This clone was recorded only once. The CDR3 protein is CASSPPLVLLAGGRNEQFF. The CDR3 DNA reads as TGTGCCAGTAGTCCCCCTTTAGTTCTTCTAGCGGGGGGAAGGAATGAGCAGTTCTTC. The chain is built from TRBV19 and TRBJ2-1; the match to TRBD2 covers 11 bases. This CDR3 contains 19 residues. Germline V lookup: CDR1 LNHDA, CDR2 SQIVND (reference sequence). Losses at the gene ends were 5 bases for V and 7 bases for J; bases not matched to a gene: 19.

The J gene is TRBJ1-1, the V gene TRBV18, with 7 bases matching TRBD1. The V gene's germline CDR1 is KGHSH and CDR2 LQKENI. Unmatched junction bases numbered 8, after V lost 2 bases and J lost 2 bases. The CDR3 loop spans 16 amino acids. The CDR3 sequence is CASSPAQGDGNTEAFF. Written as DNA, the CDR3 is TGTGCCAGCTCACCAGCCCAGGGGGACGGAAACACTGAAGCTTTCTTT.

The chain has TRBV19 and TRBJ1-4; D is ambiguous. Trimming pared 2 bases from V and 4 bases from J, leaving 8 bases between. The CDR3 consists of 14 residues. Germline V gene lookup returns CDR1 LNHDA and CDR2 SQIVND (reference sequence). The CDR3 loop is CASSITADNEKLFF. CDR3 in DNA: TGTGCCAGTAGTATAACGGCAGATAATGAAAAACTGTTTTTT.

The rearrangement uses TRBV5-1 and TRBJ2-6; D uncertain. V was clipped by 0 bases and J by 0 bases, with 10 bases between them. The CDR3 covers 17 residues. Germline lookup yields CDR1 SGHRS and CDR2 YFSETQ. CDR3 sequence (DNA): TGCGCCAGCAGCTTGGAGAGTCGGAGCTCTGGGGCCAACGTCCTGACTTTC. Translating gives CASSLESRSSGANVLTF.

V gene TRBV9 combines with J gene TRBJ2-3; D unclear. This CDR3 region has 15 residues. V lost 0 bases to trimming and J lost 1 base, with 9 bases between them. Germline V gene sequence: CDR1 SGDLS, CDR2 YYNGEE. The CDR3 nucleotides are TGTGCCAGCAGCGTAGGAGGAACCCGCACAGATACGCAGTATTTT. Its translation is CASSVGGTRTDTQYF.